The 25 T cell receptor beta chains below were found in one sample sequenced in a study of blood T cell repertoires in COVID-19. The assay was immunoSEQ multiplex PCR, and TCRdb's table has in-frame clones only and misses some. Of about 64,000 clones in the sample, about 66% were seen once. Sequenced sample: PBMCs or T cells enriched from blood (not recorded which). The receptors stem from a woman in her fifties or sixties who had been exposed to COVID-19.

This clone was observed once. The chain couples TRBV15 to TRBJ1-2; 10 bases fit TRBD1. Germline values: CDR1 LNHNV, CDR2 YYDKDF (reference sequence). Germline trimming cut 3 bases from V and 10 bases from J; bases unmatched to any gene: 8. The length of the CDR3 is 14 residues. DNA of the CDR3: TGTGCCACCAGCAGGTTAGGGACAGGGGTGACCTACACCTTC. Translating it yields CATSRLGTGVTYTF.

This clone came up once. This sequence joins TRBV30 and TRBJ2-3; 7 bases map to TRBD2. Germline trimming cut 7 bases from V and 2 bases from J; bases unmatched to any gene: 15. The CDR3 is 16 amino acids. CDR1 is GTSNPN, CDR2 SVGIG, per germline (reference sequence). For the CDR3, the DNA is TGTGCCTCCGCCCCAGCGGGGTATGGGGACACAGATACGCAGTATTTT. Protein: CASAPAGYGDTDTQYF.

The rearrangement links TRBV9 to TRBJ2-3, with 7 positions matching TRBD2. With V trimmed by 0 bases and J by 5 bases, 6 bases remained unmatched. Per germline, CDR1 SGDLS and CDR2 YYNGEE. The CDR3 contains 15 residues. CDR3: CASSVEGREGDTQYF. The CDR3 coding sequence is TGTGCCAGCAGCGTAGAAGGCAGGGAGGGAGATACGCAGTATTTT. The complete variable domain, with remaining parts taken from reference TRBV9 and TRBJ2-3, reads DSGVTQTPKHLITATGQRVTLRCSPRSGDLSVYWYQQSLDQGLQFLIQYYNGEERAKGNILERFSAQQFPDLHSELNLSSLELGDSALYFCASSVEGREGDTQYFGPGTRLTVL.

The J gene is TRBJ1-2, the V gene TRBV6-2 or TRBV6-3; D is uncertain. V lost 5 bases, J lost 5 bases, and 18 bases lay in between. This CDR3 spans 15 amino acids. Germline CDR1 and CDR2: MNHEY and SVGEGT. The DNA for the CDR3 is TGTGCCAGCAGTGCTTCAAGAGGGCGGATGTATGGCTACACCTTC. Protein sequence: CASSASRGRMYGYTF.

The chain recombines TRBV24-1 with TRBJ1-5, with TRBD1 identical over 7 bases. V gave up 4 bases and J gave up 7 bases; unmatched junction bases: 6. The CDR3 has 14 residues. The germline gives CDR1 KGHDR, CDR2 SFDVKD. CDR3 nucleotide sequence: TGTGCCACCAGTGACCGACAGGGCCGGCAGCCCCAGCATTTT. Its translation: CATSDRQGRQPQHF.

The rearrangement uses TRBV9 and TRBJ1-4; D is possibly TRBD1 (5 bases). V shed 0 bases and J shed 6 bases, with 12 bases lying between them. CDR3 length: 15 residues. Germline CDR1 and CDR2: SGDLS and YYNGEE. The CDR3 loop reads CASSVGEGLYEKLFF. As DNA, the CDR3 is TGTGCCAGCAGCGTAGGAGAGGGACTTTATGAAAAACTGTTTTTT.

The rearrangement uses TRBV15 and TRBJ2-5, with unresolved D. V lost 6 bases to trimming and J lost 4 bases, with 12 bases between them. Germline lookup yields CDR1 LNHNV and CDR2 YYDKDF (reference sequence). This CDR3 has 13 residues. Here the CDR3 DNA reads TGTGCCACCAGTCTTCTCGTTTCAGAGACCCAGTACTTC. This encodes CATSLLVSETQYF. The whole variable domain, remainder taken from reference TRBV15 and TRBJ2-5, is DAMVIQNPRYQVTQFGKPVTLSCSQTLNHNVMYWYQQKSSQAPKLLFHYYDKDFNNEADTPDNFQSRRPNTSFCFLDIRSPGLGDTAMYLCATSLLVSETQYFGPGTRLLVL.

The J gene is TRBJ2-1, the V gene TRBV5-1; weak D call: TRBD1 (8 bases). Germline V gene lookup returns CDR1 SGHRS and CDR2 YFSETQ. V shed 4 bases and J shed 4 bases, with 15 bases lying between them. This CDR3 contains 15 residues. CDR3 residues: CASSPHRGGYNEQFF. The CDR3 DNA reads as TGCGCCAGCAGCCCGCACAGGGGGGGGTACAATGAGCAGTTCTTC. Full variable domain (rest looked up from reference TRBV5-1 and TRBJ2-1): KAGVTQTPRYLIKTRGQQVTLSCSPISGHRSVSWYQQTPGQGLQFLFEYFSETQRNKGNFPGRFSGRQFSNSRSEMNVSTLELGDSALYLCASSPHRGGYNEQFFGPGTRLTVL.

This sequence joins TRBV3-1 (or the pseudogene TRBV3-2) and TRBJ2-5; 8 bases map to TRBD2. The CDR3 runs 16 residues. The germline V gene has CDR1 LGHDT and CDR2 YNNKEL (reference sequence). V gave up 0 bases and J gave up 7 bases; unmatched junction bases: 10. The CDR3 sequence: CASSQDLEREYGTQYF. CDR3 bases: TGTGCCAGCAGCCAAGATCTAGAGCGGGAGTACGGGACCCAGTACTTC.

This sequence joins TRBV3-1 (or the pseudogene TRBV3-2) and TRBJ1-1; weak D call: TRBD1 (6 bases). The V gene lost 5 bases and the J gene lost 1 base, with 11 bases spanning the gap. Germline CDR1 reads LGHDT; CDR2 reads YNNKEL (reference sequence). The CDR3 consists of 14 residues. In DNA form, the CDR3 reads TGTGCCAGCAGCTCCCTCAGGGGGAACACTGAAGCTTTCTTT. It yields the protein CASSSLRGNTEAFF.

This sequence joins TRBV3-1 (or the pseudogene TRBV3-2) and TRBJ2-7, with TRBD2 identical over 13 bases. CDR3 length: 15 residues. Unmatched junction bases numbered 4, after V lost 4 bases and J lost 4 bases. The germline gives CDR1 LGHDT, CDR2 YNNKEL (reference sequence). The CDR3 nucleotides read TGTGCCAGCAGCCCGGGACTAGCGGGATCGTACGAGCAGTACTTC. Translated: CASSPGLAGSYEQYF.

The chain joins TRBV2 to TRBJ1-5; weak D call: TRBD1 (5 bases). CDR3 length: 15 residues. The ends were cut back, 7 bases at V and 4 bases at J, with 17 bases in the middle. From germline, CDR1 is SNHLY and CDR2 FYNNEI. The CDR3 here is CASTIGASINQPQHF. As DNA, the CDR3 is TGTGCCAGCACAATTGGGGCGTCAATTAATCAGCCCCAGCATTTT.

V and J are TRBV7-9 and TRBJ2-1; maybe TRBD2 (6 bases). There are 15 residues in the CDR3. V was pared by 5 bases and J by 5 bases, with 16 bases between. Germline V gene lookup returns CDR1 SEHNR and CDR2 FQNEAQ (reference sequence). The CDR3, as DNA: TGTGCCAGCAGCAGCGGGCTAGCCGATAACAATGAGCAGTTCTTC. Protein sequence: CASSSGLADNNEQFF.

This clone has a single count. The chain uses TRBV18 and TRBJ1-1; TRBD1 agrees at 7 bases. The V gene's germline CDR1 is KGHSH and CDR2 LQKENI. The CDR3 covers 16 residues. Trimming cost V 2 bases and J 0 bases; bases outside gene matches: 6. CDR3 nucleotides: TGTGCCAGCTCACCAACGGGACAGCTAATGAACACTGAAGCTTTCTTT. Translating it yields CASSPTGQLMNTEAFF. The full variable domain, completed using reference TRBV18 and TRBJ1-1, is NAGVMQNPRHLVRRRGQEARLRCSPMKGHSHVYWYRQLPEEGLKFMVYLQKENIIDESGMPKERFSAEFPKEGPSILRIQQVVRGDSAAYFCASSPTGQLMNTEAFFGQGTRLTVV.

The gene calls are TRBV6-2 or TRBV6-3 and TRBJ1-2; maybe TRBD1 (6 bases). Germline V lookup: CDR1 MNHEY, CDR2 SVGEGT. The V end lost 6 bases, the J end lost 6 bases, and 17 bases lay between the germline ends. The CDR3 has 14 residues. The CDR3 protein is CASSPKGDIDGYTF. The CDR3 DNA reads as TGTGCCAGCAGCCCGAAGGGGGATATCGATGGCTACACCTTC.

This clone was seen once. The rearrangement joins TRBV14 to TRBJ1-6, with 7 bases lining up with TRBD1. The length of the CDR3 is 15 residues. Germline-derived CDR1 and CDR2 are SGHDN and FVKESK. V trimming: 1 base; J trimming: 9 bases; junction bases outside the gene matches: 6. This CDR3 reads CASSQVPDRTSPLHF. In DNA, the CDR3 is TGTGCCAGCAGCCAAGTCCCGGACAGGACTTCACCCCTCCACTTT. The full variable domain, rest sourced from reference TRBV14 and TRBJ1-6, is EAGVTQFPSHSVIEKGQTVTLRCDPISGHDNLYWYRRVMGKEIKFLLHFVKESKQDESGMPNNRFLAERTGGTYSTLKVQPAELEDSGVYFCASSQVPDRTSPLHFGNGTRLTVT.

The chain links TRBV7-6 to TRBJ2-5; the match to TRBD1 covers 9 bases. Germline loops: CDR1 SGHVS, CDR2 FNYEAQ. The J segment lost 3 bases and the V segment lost 5 bases, leaving 7 bases of the junction unmatched. This CDR3 has 15 amino acids. In DNA form, the CDR3 reads TGTGCCAGCAGCCGAGACGGGACAGGGAAAGAGACCCAGTACTTC. Amino acid sequence: CASSRDGTGKETQYF.

The genes are TRBV27 and TRBJ1-4; 9 positions match TRBD1. The CDR3 covers 18 residues. Germline V gives CDR1 MNHEY, CDR2 SMNVEV (reference sequence). V was pared by 0 bases and J by 1 base, with 6 bases of the junction left unmatched. CDR3: CASSLSGQGRGTNEKLFF. DNA for the CDR3: TGTGCCAGCAGTTTATCGGGACAGGGACGAGGAACTAATGAAAAACTGTTTTTT.

This rearrangement joins TRBV2 to TRBJ2-3; 9 nucleotides align to TRBD2. The CDR3 is made up of 14 amino acids. Trimming took 6 bases from V and 2 from J; bases not matched to a gene: 3. Germline V gene data show CDR1 as SNHLY and CDR2 as FYNNEI. CDR3 in amino acids: CASRSSGVTDTQYF. CDR3 nucleotides: TGTGCCAGCAGGTCTAGCGGGGTCACAGATACGCAGTATTTT.

CDR3 sequence: CAWSVSQSYEQYF. In DNA form, the CDR3 reads TGTGCCTGGAGTGTATCTCAGTCCTACGAGCAGTACTTC. The V call is TRBV30, the J call TRBJ2-7; D not resolved. CDR1 is GTSNPN and CDR2 is SVGIG in the germline V gene (reference sequence). Trimming took 0 bases from V and 1 from J, leaving 7 bases between them. This CDR3 is 13 amino acids long.

The chain links TRBV7-2 to TRBJ1-4; tentatively, D is TRBD1 (6 bases). The CDR3 spans 14 residues. The V gene lost 5 bases and the J gene lost 8 bases, with 15 bases spanning the gap. Germline assignment: CDR1 SGHTA and CDR2 FQGNSA. CDR3 sequence reads: CASSPYRAGEKLFF. CDR3 DNA: TGTGCCAGCAGCCCCTACAGGGCCGGGGAAAAACTGTTTTTT.

V is TRBV12-5 and J is TRBJ1-2, with 8 bases aligning to TRBD1. Unmatched junction bases numbered 8, after V lost 4 bases and J lost 7 bases. Germline loops: CDR1 LGHNT, CDR2 FRNRAP. The CDR3 runs to 14 residues. CDR3 bases: TGTGCTAGTGGTTCGGACAGGGAGGCCCTTGGCTACACCTTC. It is translated as CASGSDREALGYTF.

V usage is TRBV5-6 and J usage is TRBJ1-2, with 9 bases fitting TRBD1. Germline CDR1 and CDR2: SGHDT and YYEEEE. The CDR3 sequence is 13 residues long. J gave up 6 bases and V 2 bases, and 2 bases lay outside the gene matches. Written as DNA, the CDR3 is TGTGCCAGCAGCTTATGGGACAGGGATGGCTACACCTTC. Translating it yields CASSLWDRDGYTF.

This clone is medium-sized in the sample. This chain joins TRBV18 and TRBJ2-7, with 8 bases lining up with TRBD1. CDR3 length: 13 amino acids. Germline loops: CDR1 KGHSH, CDR2 LQKENI. J was trimmed by 7 bases and V by 5 bases; bases with no gene match: 7. The CDR3 region has the DNA TGTGCCAGCTCAATGGACAGGGCAAGAGAGCAGTACTTC. Its translation: CASSMDRAREQYF.

V gene TRBV3-1 (or the pseudogene TRBV3-2) combines with J gene TRBJ1-1, with D perhaps matching TRBD1 (6 bases). The CDR3 spans 15 residues. The V and J ends lost 2 bases and 1 base respectively, with 11 bases between them. Germline V lookup: CDR1 LGHDT, CDR2 YNNKEL (reference sequence). CDR3 nucleotides: TGTGCCAGCAGCCAAAAGACAGGCGGGAACACTGAAGCTTTCTTT. It codes for CASSQKTGGNTEAFF.